This passage covers 24 T cell receptor beta chains from one sample sequenced in a study of cytomegalovirus exposure and HLA in healthy donors. The table came from immunoSEQ multiplex PCR; TCRdb's copy has only in-frame clones and leaves some out. Of hundreds of thousands of clones in the sample, roughly 90% were seen once. Input material: PBMCs. These receptors originate from a man between 18 and 29 years old in good health and CMV-seropositive.

J is TRBJ1-2 and V is TRBV4-3, with D perhaps TRBD1 (5 bases). Germline V lookup: CDR1 LGHNA, CDR2 YSLEER. This CDR3 region has 17 residues. Between the trimmed V and J ends, which lost 0 bases and 1 base, there was a span of 15 bases. CDR3 bases: TGCGCCAGCAGCCAAGATATAGGAGGGGACCTTAACTATGGCTACACCTTC. It yields the protein CASSQDIGGDLNYGYTF.

V usage is TRBV6-5 and J usage is TRBJ2-5; no definite D call. Germline lookup yields CDR1 MNHEY and CDR2 SVGAGI. CDR3 size: 11 residues. The V end was cut by 4 bases, the J end by 4 bases, with 4 bases between. In DNA, the CDR3 is TGTGCCAGCAGTTCAGGAGAGACCCAGTACTTC. It specifies CASSSGETQYF.

A note on this clone: This CDR3 is also generated by other DNA sequences in the sample. The chain uses TRBV18 and TRBJ1-1; D uncertain. Trimming stripped 0 bases from V and 1 base from J, with 3 bases between. Germline V gene data show CDR1 as KGHSH and CDR2 as LQKENI. The CDR3 contains 13 residues. This CDR3 is CASSPPANTEAFF. The DNA of the CDR3 is TGTGCCAGCTCACCACCTGCGAACACTGAAGCTTTCTTT.

This chain joins TRBV5-6 and TRBJ2-7; D may be TRBD1 or TRBD2 (5 bases each). V dropped 2 bases and J dropped 1 base, with 7 bases sitting between them. CDR1 is SGHDT and CDR2 is YYEEEE in the germline V gene. The CDR3 length is 13 residues. Written as DNA, the CDR3 is TGTGCCAGCAGCTTCTGGGGGTCCTACGAGCAGTACTTC. It is translated as CASSFWGSYEQYF.

The chain joins TRBV29-1 to TRBJ1-2, with D tentatively TRBD1 (5 bases). In germline, CDR1 is SQVTM, CDR2 ANQGSEA. The CDR3 runs to 14 residues. V was cut by 6 bases and J by 4 bases, with 18 bases left in between. The CDR3 region is CSVWGTALGYGYTF. DNA for the CDR3: TGCAGCGTGTGGGGCACGGCCCTAGGCTATGGCTACACCTTC.

The rearrangement links TRBV11-3 to TRBJ1-1; D is unclear. Trimming removed 6 bases from V and 7 bases from J, with 9 bases in between. The CDR3 runs to 11 residues. CDR1 is SGHNT and CDR2 is YENEEA in the germline V gene. The CDR3: CASRDRDEAFF. The CDR3 nucleotides read TGTGCCAGCAGGGACCGGGATGAAGCTTTCTTT.

The chain has TRBV4-1 and TRBJ2-2; D is ambiguous. The V gene lost 4 bases and the J gene lost 6 bases, with 9 bases spanning the gap. The CDR3 spans 13 residues. Germline CDR1 MGHRA, CDR2 YSYEKL. CDR3 bases: TGCGCCAGCAGCCTCGGACGGCCCGGGGAGCTGTTTTTT. This codes for CASSLGRPGELFF.

The rearrangement uses TRBV5-1 and TRBJ2-7; the match to TRBD2 covers 11 bases. Germline CDR1 is SGHRS and CDR2 is YFSETQ. V gave up 2 bases and J gave up 6 bases; unmatched junction bases: 4. This CDR3 spans 14 amino acids. This CDR3 reads CASSFTSGRGEQYF. The CDR3 coding sequence is TGCGCCAGCAGCTTTACTAGCGGGAGAGGCGAGCAGTACTTC.

J is TRBJ2-3 and V is TRBV29-1; D uncertain. Germline assignment: CDR1 SQVTM and CDR2 ANQGSEA. Deletions cut 2 bases from V and 4 bases from J, with 4 bases between. CDR3 length: 11 residues. The CDR3 here is CSVETSDTQYF. The CDR3 nucleotides are TGCAGCGTTGAAACTTCAGATACGCAGTATTTT.

This clone appeared a single time. V and J are TRBV13 and TRBJ2-7; D tentatively fits TRBD1 or TRBD2 (5 bases each). CDR3 length: 13 amino acids. The V end was cut by 3 bases, the J end by 7 bases, with 13 bases between. The germline V gene encodes CDR1 PRHDT and CDR2 FYEKMQ (reference sequence). CDR3 residues: CASSLTAVSEQYF. CDR3 DNA sequence: TGTGCCAGCAGCTTGACAGCGGTGAGTGAGCAGTACTTC.

The J gene is TRBJ2-4, the V gene TRBV18; no reliable D call. Trimming cost V 0 bases and J 8 bases, with 14 bases left between them. The length of the CDR3 is 15 residues. Per germline, CDR1 KGHSH and CDR2 LQKENI. The CDR3 sequence: CASSPPLSPGHIQYF. CDR3 sequence (DNA): TGTGCCAGCTCACCACCGTTATCACCTGGACACATTCAGTACTTC.

V and J are TRBV7-9 and TRBJ2-1; D not resolved. The CDR3 extends over 12 amino acids. The V gene's germline CDR1 is SEHNR and CDR2 FQNEAQ (reference sequence). The V and J ends lost 0 bases and 9 bases respectively, with 6 bases between them. CDR3 residues: CASSLAGSEQFF. As DNA, the CDR3 is TGTGCCAGCAGCTTAGCCGGTAGTGAGCAGTTCTTC.

This chain joins TRBV7-2 and TRBJ1-2; D is undetermined. Between the trimmed V and J ends, which lost 4 bases and 6 bases, there was a span of 12 bases. The CDR3 is 13 amino acids. Germline loops: CDR1 SGHTA, CDR2 FQGNSA. The CDR3 DNA follows: TGTGCCAGCAGCTCCCTTAGGAGGGATGGCTACACCTTC. As protein: CASSSLRRDGYTF.

In DNA form, the CDR3 reads TGTGCCAGCAGCTTGGTGGGTAACTCCTACAATGAGCAGTTCTTC. Translation: CASSLVGNSYNEQFF. This chain joins TRBV7-2 and TRBJ2-1; D remains unclear. This CDR3 contains 15 residues. V was shortened by 3 bases and J by 0 bases, with 9 bases between the two germline ends. The germline V gene has CDR1 SGHTA and CDR2 FQGNSA.

The chain employs TRBV6-4 and TRBJ1-2; 8 bases fit TRBD1. The length of the CDR3 is 15 residues. Germline assignment: CDR1 MRHNA and CDR2 SNTAGT. The V gene end was trimmed by 0 bases and the J gene end by 3 bases; junction bases not matched to a gene: 3. This CDR3 reads CASSDSSQGDYGYTF. In DNA form, the CDR3 reads TGTGCCAGCAGTGACTCGTCACAGGGGGACTATGGCTACACCTTC.

This clone was observed a single time. J is TRBJ2-3 and V is TRBV7-3; D perhaps matches TRBD1 (7 bases). CDR3 size: 17 residues. Per the germline V gene, CDR1 is SGHTA and CDR2 is FQGTGA. Trimming left V 3 bases short and J 0 bases short, with 16 bases between. The CDR3 here is CASSLEGTVSSTDTQYF. The DNA of the CDR3 is TGTGCCAGCAGCTTGGAGGGGACAGTTTCTAGCACAGATACGCAGTATTTT.

The chain recombines TRBV6-6 with TRBJ2-1; D is undetermined. CDR1 is MNHNY, CDR2 SVGAGI, per germline (reference sequence). CDR3 length: 15 amino acids. With 2 bases removed from V and 0 bases from J, the gap between germline ends came to 8 bases. CDR3 protein: CASSYEQSSYNEQFF. As DNA, the CDR3 is TGTGCCAGCAGTTACGAGCAGAGCTCCTACAATGAGCAGTTCTTC.

The rearrangement links TRBV2 to TRBJ1-5; tentative D call: TRBD1 (6 bases). This CDR3 has 13 residues. V was trimmed by 10 bases and J by 2 bases, leaving 12 bases between them. CDR1 is SNHLY, CDR2 FYNNEI, per germline. The CDR3 protein is CATNREGNQPQHF. The DNA of the CDR3 is TGTGCCACCAACAGGGAGGGCAATCAGCCCCAGCATTTT.

This clone occurred once. V is TRBV27 and J is TRBJ1-5; D gene unclear. Trimming took off 4 bases at V and 3 bases at J, with 10 bases between the two ends. CDR3 length equals 14 residues. The germline gives CDR1 MNHEY, CDR2 SMNVEV (reference sequence). The CDR3 DNA reads TGTGCCAGCAGTTCGAGACATCACAATCAGCCCCAGCATTTT. Residues: CASSSRHHNQPQHF.

The chain employs TRBV6-5 and TRBJ2-5; D ambiguous. V was clipped by 0 bases and J by 3 bases, with 8 bases between them. Germline V gives CDR1 MNHEY, CDR2 SVGAGI. CDR3 length: 14 residues. The CDR3 DNA sequence: TGTGCCAGCAGTTACTCGACGCAGGAAGAGACCCAGTACTTC. Protein product: CASSYSTQEETQYF.

This chain joins TRBV19 and TRBJ1-4, with D hard to call. The CDR3 is 17 residues long. Germline CDR1 reads LNHDA; CDR2 reads SQIVND (reference sequence). V lost 4 bases, J lost 0 bases, and 15 bases lay in between. DNA for the CDR3: TGTGCCAGTAGTACAACGACCGATCCTGCAACTAATGAAAAACTGTTTTTT. Translation gives CASSTTTDPATNEKLFF.

The V and J genes are TRBV2 and TRBJ2-7; 12 bases map to TRBD2. The CDR3 has 17 amino acids. In germline, CDR1 is SNHLY, CDR2 FYNNEI. V lost 6 bases and J lost 2; bases outside the gene matches: 11. The CDR3 region is CASRRTSGIDSTYEQYF. CDR3 in DNA: TGTGCCAGCAGGAGGACTAGCGGGATTGATTCGACCTACGAGCAGTACTTC.

The V gene is TRBV7-8, the J gene TRBJ2-7, with 12 bases aligning to TRBD2. Trimming cost V 1 base and J 6 bases; bases outside gene matches: 10. The V gene's germline CDR1 is SGHVS and CDR2 FQNEAQ. The CDR3 runs 17 residues. CDR3 in amino acids: CASSLGSPSGRAREQYF. CDR3 sequence (DNA): TGTGCCAGCAGCTTAGGGTCTCCTAGCGGGAGGGCCCGCGAGCAGTACTTC.

The V gene is TRBV4-3, the J gene TRBJ2-1, with unresolved D. V lost 0 bases and J lost 8, with 8 bases in between. The CDR3 totals 13 residues. Germline CDR1 and CDR2: LGHNA and YSLEER. The CDR3, as DNA: TGCGCCAGCAGCCAAGATAAAGGTTATGAGCAGTTCTTC. Its protein product is CASSQDKGYEQFF.